This T cell receptor (beta chain) was profiled in a study of read filtering for tumor transcriptome and immune sequencing. Study context: RNA-seq yielded only roughly 75 to 1,400 TCR reads, IR-seq about 4.05 to 11 million.

Points from the study as a whole: The sorted CD138-negative fraction was a mixed bone marrow immune population, not purified T cells.

This clonotype was picked up many times. Its target is unknown. Germline CDR1 MNHNS, CDR2 SASEGT. The CDR3 sequence is 14 residues long. V gave up 7 bases and J gave up 1 base, with 12 bases separating them. This library used roughly 0.4 ug RNA and molecular barcoded adaptors spanning alpha/delta and beta/gamma chains. MiXCR, run by TCRdb on the reads, gives a single entry per CDR3 protein. This repertoire shows 40,000 or so distinct CDR3 sequences, 12% found once; its top ten account for around 35%. The chain joins TRBV6-1 to TRBJ2-3, with D perhaps assigned TRBD1 or TRBD2 (5 bases each). Material for sequencing was a population of CD138-negative cells sorted from bone marrow. The source is a donor over 35 with multiple myeloma. The CDR3 region has the DNA TGTGCCAGCACGGGAACAGGTCGCACAGATACGCAGTATTTT. Protein product: CASTGTGRTDTQYF.